This T cell receptor beta chain was captured in a study of blood T cells in healthy people across ages. General observations from the study: Because sorting was not performed, PBMCs prevented conclusive naive versus antigen-experienced comparison.

As concerns this clonotype: Its matching antigen is unknown.

The germline V gene encodes CDR1 LGHNA and CDR2 YNFKEQ. The CDR3 covers 14 residues. Trimming shortened V by 4 bases and J by 5 bases, and 14 bases separated the two germline ends. Alongside a J-beta primer mix, a sample-barcoded 5' primer served in a second PCR lasting roughly 6 to 11 cycles. A single record per CDR3 protein comes from TCRdb applying MiXCR to the 5' RACE reads. The repertoire holds some 1,000,000 distinct CDR3 sequences, with 20% to 25% as singletons. This same sample was also part of a study on T cells of mothers and their children. This second report adds: The people who donated were three healthy Caucasian mothers and their six children. Related and unrelated pairs show similar shaping of TCR recombination output by thymic selection.

The rearrangement joins TRBV4-2 to TRBJ2-5; no clear D. This receptor was identified in a girl under 10 years old in good health. Sequencing was done on a sample of blood. The CDR3 protein is CASSPPVAEETQYF. Here the CDR3 DNA reads TGTGCCAGCAGCCCACCGGTCGCGGAGGAGACCCAGTACTTC.